These 32 T cell receptor beta chains were all obtained from the same sample, sequenced in a study of blood T cell repertoires in COVID-19. The method was immunoSEQ multiplex PCR; TCRdb's version includes in-frame clones alone and lacks a portion of them. This table has 250,000 to 400,000 clones, around 88% appearing once. The sequenced sample consisted of peripheral blood. The receptors come from a woman under 40 with COVID-19, enrolled during active disease.

The chain has TRBV15 and TRBJ1-2; D perhaps matches TRBD1 (5 bases). The CDR3 runs to 15 residues. The germline V gene encodes CDR1 LNHNV and CDR2 YYDKDF (reference sequence). The V end lost 5 bases, the J end lost 5 bases, and 18 bases lay between the germline ends. The CDR3 DNA reads TGTGCCACCAGCCCCGCCAACGGACGGACATATGGCTACACCTTC. It encodes CATSPANGRTYGYTF.

This clone was observed a handful of times. The CDR3 DNA is TGTGCCAGCAGCTTCCGTGACAGGGGGGGCTATGGCTACACCTTC. It specifies CASSFRDRGGYGYTF. The rearrangement joins TRBV5-5 to TRBJ1-2; TRBD1 matches 9 bases. Losses at the gene ends were 2 bases for V and 4 bases for J; bases not matched to a gene: 6. From germline, CDR1 is SGHKS and CDR2 YYEKEE (reference sequence). This CDR3 is built from 15 residues.

The V gene is TRBV27, the J gene TRBJ1-5; D may be TRBD1 (5 bases). This CDR3 region has 12 residues. Germline V gives CDR1 MNHEY, CDR2 SMNVEV (reference sequence). V shed 4 bases and J shed 7 bases, with 8 bases lying between them. The CDR3 DNA is TGTGCCAGCAGTTCCCGGGGGCAGCCCCAGCATTTT. Translating gives CASSSRGQPQHF.

This clone turned up a few times. V usage is TRBV5-1 and J usage is TRBJ1-6; D unresolved. The CDR3 totals 16 residues. The V gene lost 0 bases and the J gene lost 5 bases, with 12 bases spanning the gap. CDR1 SGHRS and CDR2 YFSETQ come from the germline V gene. The CDR3 DNA reads as TGCGCCAGCAGCTTGGAGGTAGCGGTGAATAATTCACCCCTCCACTTT. It yields the protein CASSLEVAVNNSPLHF.

CDR3 amino acids: CASSLEAGGYEQYV. The CDR3 nucleotides are TGTGCCAGCAGCTTGGAAGCAGGTGGTTACGAGCAGTACGTC. The chain recombines TRBV7-9 with TRBJ2-7; D is uncertain. Germline CDR1 SEHNR, CDR2 FQNEAQ (reference sequence). The CDR3 has 14 amino acids. The germline V and J ends were trimmed by 3 bases and 4 bases, with 13 bases remaining between them.

The sample holds one count of this clone. V is TRBV28 and J is TRBJ1-5; D gene unclear. The V gene's germline CDR1 is MDHEN and CDR2 SYDVKM. This CDR3 contains 16 residues. Trimming stripped 6 bases from V and 1 base from J, with 16 bases between. The CDR3 DNA sequence: TGTGCCAGCAGGGAGGTCGGGGAGCAGAGCAATCAGCCCCAGCATTTT. Translation gives CASREVGEQSNQPQHF.

The chain combines TRBV15 with TRBJ1-2, with TRBD1 matching over 7 bases. This CDR3 has 14 residues. Unmatched junction bases numbered 10, after V lost 4 bases and J lost 8 bases. CDR1 LNHNV and CDR2 YYDKDF come from the germline V gene (reference sequence). Written as DNA, the CDR3 is TGTGCCACCAGCACCAAACAGGGGCCGGCGGGCTACACCTTC. This gives the protein CATSTKQGPAGYTF.

This clone was recorded once. The rearrangement links TRBV9 to TRBJ1-1; a weak D match, TRBD1 (6 bases). This CDR3 contains 14 residues. Trimming left V 3 bases short and J 0 bases short, with 9 bases between. Germline assignment: CDR1 SGDLS and CDR2 YYNGEE. Here the CDR3 DNA reads TGTGCCAGCAGCGAGACAGGATTGAACACTGAAGCTTTCTTT. This codes for CASSETGLNTEAFF.

This clone was observed a single time. This rearrangement joins TRBV9 to TRBJ1-5, with D possibly TRBD1 on 6 matching bases. V lost 3 bases, J lost 3 bases, and 13 bases lay in between. Germline V gene lookup returns CDR1 SGDLS and CDR2 YYNGEE. The CDR3 length is 15 residues. The CDR3 sequence: CASSDLGGINQPQHF. The CDR3 coding sequence is TGTGCCAGCAGCGACCTAGGGGGAATCAATCAGCCCCAGCATTTT.

The CDR3 here is CASSHPYRAKNIQYF. The CDR3 DNA follows: TGTGCCAGCAGCCACCCCTACAGGGCCAAAAACATTCAGTACTTC. The rearrangement uses TRBV7-9 and TRBJ2-4; a weak D match, TRBD1 (5 bases). The germline gives CDR1 SEHNR, CDR2 FQNEAQ (reference sequence). The CDR3 covers 15 residues. Trimming removed 5 bases from V and 1 base from J, with 12 bases in between.

V gene TRBV5-1 combines with J gene TRBJ1-2; 7 nucleotides align to TRBD1. The CDR3 is 15 residues long. Unmatched junction bases numbered 5, after V lost 3 bases and J lost 0 bases. CDR1 and CDR2 from the germline V gene are SGHRS and YFSETQ. In DNA form, the CDR3 reads TGCGCCAGCAGCTCGACAGGGACCGCTAACTATGGCTACACCTTC. The encoded protein is CASSSTGTANYGYTF.

V and J are TRBV3-1 (or the pseudogene TRBV3-2) and TRBJ1-4, with TRBD1 matching 9 bases. The CDR3 length is 16 residues. The V segment lost 6 bases and the J segment 4 bases; nucleotides outside the gene matches: 9. The germline V gene has CDR1 LGHDT and CDR2 YNNKEL (reference sequence). The CDR3 region is CASRPGTGLINEKLFF. CDR3 DNA: TGTGCCAGCAGACCCGGGACAGGGTTGATTAATGAAAAACTGTTTTTT.

This chain links TRBV10-3 with TRBJ1-6; 8 bases line up with TRBD1. This CDR3 is 14 amino acids long. Germline lookup yields CDR1 ENHRY and CDR2 SYGVKD. V lost 6 bases to trimming and J lost 6 bases; unmatched junction nucleotides: 4. In nucleotides, the CDR3 is TGTGCCATCAGCCCAGGGGGCGGTAATTCACCCCTCCACTTT. Translated: CAISPGGGNSPLHF.

V and J are TRBV11-3 and TRBJ2-2; D gene ambiguous. CDR1 and CDR2 (germline): SGHNT, YENEEA. CDR3 length: 14 amino acids. Trimming removed 3 bases from V and 7 bases from J, with 12 bases in between. The CDR3 loop is CASSFVTVGGELFF. In DNA form, the CDR3 reads TGTGCCAGCAGCTTTGTTACAGTTGGCGGGGAGCTGTTTTTT.

The table lists this clone with a few counts. CDR3 DNA: TGTGCCAGCAGTCGCCGGGACTTCGTGCAGCAGTACGTC. Translating gives CASSRRDFVQQYV. V and J are TRBV6-2 or TRBV6-3 and TRBJ2-7; D may be TRBD2 (6 bases). The CDR3 totals 13 residues. The germline V and J ends were trimmed by 5 bases and 8 bases, with 16 bases remaining between them. Germline values: CDR1 MNHEY, CDR2 SVGEGT.

The chain links TRBV12-3 or TRBV12-4 to TRBJ2-3; TRBD2 is a possible D gene (6 bases). V was pared by 6 bases and J by 5 bases, with 12 bases between. The CDR3 covers 13 residues. The CDR3 is CASRLPTRDTQYF. The CDR3 DNA follows: TGTGCCAGCAGGCTACCGACTAGAGATACGCAGTATTTT.

V is TRBV3-1 (or the pseudogene TRBV3-2) and J is TRBJ1-2; D possibly corresponds to TRBD1 (5 bases). Germline lookup yields CDR1 LGHDT and CDR2 YNNKEL (reference sequence). The CDR3 length is 13 residues. Between the trimmed V and J ends, which lost 4 bases and 4 bases, there was a span of 10 bases. CDR3 sequence (DNA): TGTGCCAGCAGCCCCGGGGGGTCCTATGGCTACACCTTC. Translated: CASSPGGSYGYTF.

The J gene is TRBJ1-5, the V gene TRBV11-3; perhaps TRBD1 as D (5 bases). The CDR3 totals 12 residues. Trimming pared 2 bases from V and 9 bases from J, leaving 8 bases between. From germline, CDR1 is SGHNT and CDR2 YENEEA. In DNA form, the CDR3 reads TGTGCCAGCAGCTTACAGGGAGGGCCCCAGCATTTT. Protein product: CASSLQGGPQHF.

This sequence joins TRBV5-1 and TRBJ1-3, with TRBD1 identical over 8 bases. The CDR3 is 16 residues long. The germline CDR1 and CDR2 sequences are SGHRS and YFSETQ. With V trimmed by 1 base and J by 1 base, 4 bases remained unmatched. CDR3 bases: TGCGCCAGCAGCTTGCAGGGGGCAATGTCTGGAAACACCATATATTTT. It yields the protein CASSLQGAMSGNTIYF.

The gene calls are TRBV2 and TRBJ1-4; 7 positions match TRBD1. Germline lookup yields CDR1 SNHLY and CDR2 FYNNEI. The CDR3 length is 13 residues. V was pared by 3 bases and J by 8 bases, with 3 bases of the junction left unmatched. CDR3 DNA sequence: TGTGCCAGCAGTGATATGGACAGGGAAAAACTGTTTTTT. This sequence encodes CASSDMDREKLFF. The whole variable domain, filled in from reference TRBV2 and TRBJ1-4, reads EPEVTQTPSHQVTQMGQEVILRCVPISNHLYFYWYRQILGQKVEFLVSFYNNEISEKSEIFDDQFSVERPDGSNFTLKIRSTKLEDSAMYFCASSDMDREKLFFGSGTQLSVL.

The rearrangement joins TRBV5-8 to TRBJ2-5, with a weak D call TRBD2 (5 bases). The germline CDR1 and CDR2 sequences are SGHTS and YDEGEE. V was trimmed by 4 bases and J by 4 bases, leaving 14 bases between them. The CDR3 is made up of 14 amino acids. The CDR3 is CASSLDLEVETQYF. The CDR3 nucleotides are TGTGCCAGCAGCCTCGACTTGGAGGTAGAGACCCAGTACTTC.

In this sample, this clone turned up once. The rearrangement joins TRBV5-1 to TRBJ2-7; 7 bases fit TRBD1. V lost 2 bases, J lost 1 base, and 3 bases stayed unmatched. Germline V lookup: CDR1 SGHRS, CDR2 YFSETQ. The CDR3 has 14 amino acids. The CDR3, as DNA: TGCGCCAGCAGCTTCGGGACAGCGTCCTACGAGCAGTACTTC. Amino acid sequence: CASSFGTASYEQYF.

The rearrangement links TRBV7-9 to TRBJ2-5; 8 positions match TRBD2. The CDR3 has 14 amino acids. V lost 5 bases, J lost 1 base, and 3 bases stayed unmatched. Germline CDR1 SEHNR, CDR2 FQNEAQ (reference sequence). Written as DNA, the CDR3 is TGTGCCAGCAGCATCGGGGGGGCCCAAGAGACCCAGTACTTC. Protein: CASSIGGAQETQYF.

The chain carries TRBV4-1 and TRBJ2-7; 7 bases agree with TRBD1. Germline CDR1 is MGHRA and CDR2 is YSYEKL. J gave up 6 bases and V 5 bases, and 7 bases lay outside the gene matches. The CDR3 is 13 amino acids. The CDR3: CASSSNRGSEQYF. Here the CDR3 DNA reads TGCGCCAGCAGCTCAAACAGGGGATCCGAGCAGTACTTC.

This clone was found once. The same CDR3 is also encoded by other DNA sequences in this sample. The rearrangement links TRBV5-4 to TRBJ1-2; 8 bases agree with TRBD1. The V gene end was trimmed by 0 bases and the J gene end by 2 bases; junction bases not matched to a gene: 0. The length of the CDR3 is 14 residues. The germline V gene has CDR1 SGHNT and CDR2 YYREEE (reference sequence). The DNA of the CDR3 is TGTGCCAGCAGCTTGGACAGGGGGAACTATGGCTACACCTTC. It is translated as CASSLDRGNYGYTF. The full variable domain, its missing parts supplied by reference TRBV5-4 and TRBJ1-2, is ETGVTQSPTHLIKTRGQQVTLRCSSQSGHNTVSWYQQALGQGPQFIFQYYREEENGRGNFPPRFSGLQFPNYSSELNVNALELDDSALYLCASSLDRGNYGYTFGSGTRLTVV.

The genes are TRBV5-6 and TRBJ2-2; 7 nucleotides match TRBD2. The CDR3 is made up of 18 amino acids. Germline V CDR1 and CDR2: SGHDT, YYEEEE. Germline trimming cut 6 bases from V and 7 bases from J; bases unmatched to any gene: 21. Written as DNA, the CDR3 is TGTGCCAGCACCGCGGCGGGGAGTAGCGGGCCCGGGGGCGGGGAGCTGTTTTTT. Protein product: CASTAAGSSGPGGGELFF.

V gene TRBV7-8 combines with J gene TRBJ1-1; D remains unclear. The V and J ends lost 5 bases and 3 bases respectively, with 13 bases between them. CDR3 length: 14 amino acids. CDR1 SGHVS and CDR2 FQNEAQ come from the germline V gene. CDR3 sequence reads: CASSPSRGYTEAFF. For the CDR3, the DNA is TGTGCCAGCAGCCCTAGCCGGGGATACACTGAAGCTTTCTTT.

CDR3 protein: CSVGGTGPLPFF. CDR3 bases: TGCAGCGTGGGCGGGACAGGGCCTTTGCCTTTCTTT. The gene calls are TRBV29-1 and TRBJ1-1; 9 nucleotides line up with TRBD1. Germline lookup yields CDR1 SQVTM and CDR2 ANQGSEA. CDR3 length equals 12 residues. The V and J ends lost 6 bases and 12 bases, in that order; junction bases with no gene match: 11.

The rearrangement links TRBV15 to TRBJ1-2; no definite D call. CDR3 length: 15 amino acids. Germline CDR1 is LNHNV and CDR2 is YYDKDF (reference sequence). V lost 1 base to trimming and J lost 8 bases, with 17 bases between them. The CDR3 is CATSRVVAPSGGYTF. CDR3 in DNA: TGTGCCACCAGCAGAGTGGTTGCCCCTTCGGGAGGCTACACCTTC.

The CDR3 DNA follows: TGTGCCAGTAGTGCCGGGACTAGCGGGGCCCGGGAGCTGTTTTTT. Its protein is CASSAGTSGARELFF. The chain uses TRBV19 and TRBJ2-2, with 13 positions matching TRBD2. V lost 5 bases to trimming and J lost 9 bases; unmatched junction nucleotides: 6. CDR3 length: 15 amino acids. CDR1 and CDR2 from the germline V gene are LNHDA and SQIVND (reference sequence).

The gene calls are TRBV4-1 and TRBJ2-1; D not resolved. The V gene's germline CDR1 is MGHRA and CDR2 YSYEKL. The CDR3 loop spans 12 amino acids. The ends were cut back, 1 base at V and 8 bases at J, with 6 bases in the middle. In DNA, the CDR3 is TGCGCCAGCAGCCAAGGTTCCGATGAGCAGTTCTTC. This codes for CASSQGSDEQFF.

The chain is built from TRBV5-1 and TRBJ2-5; D possibly corresponds to TRBD1 (6 bases). The CDR3 contains 13 residues. The V gene's germline CDR1 is SGHRS and CDR2 YFSETQ. V was cut by 4 bases and J by 1 base, with 8 bases left in between. CDR3 protein: CASSGQLQETQYF. CDR3 DNA: TGCGCCAGCAGCGGACAGCTCCAAGAGACCCAGTACTTC.